This passage covers 32 T cell receptor beta chains from one sample sequenced in a study of neoadjuvant anti-PD-1 for oral cavity cancer. Here immunoSEQ multiplex PCR was the method, and the copy in TCRdb shows in-frame clones only, minus some. The data contain over 10,000 clones, 71% of them singletons. Sample time point: after neoadjuvant nivolumab, at surgical resection. Here the sequenced sample was PBMCs, taken after nivolumab (anti-PD-1) treatment. Receptors were obtained from a person between 40 and 80 years old with oral cavity squamous cell carcinoma.

The chain has TRBV10-3 and TRBJ1-2, with 10 bases lining up with TRBD1. This CDR3 is 13 amino acids long. J gave up 7 bases and V 8 bases, and 7 bases lay outside the gene matches. Looked up from germline, CDR1 is ENHRY and CDR2 is SYGVKD. CDR3: CAIASDRGTGYTF. CDR3 bases: TGTGCCATCGCGTCGGACAGGGGGACTGGCTACACCTTC.

This clone is a singleton in its sample. The chain couples TRBV27 to TRBJ2-3; 9 bases are a match to TRBD2. CDR1 and CDR2 from the germline V gene are MNHEY and SMNVEV (reference sequence). Germline trimming cut 6 bases from V and 1 base from J; bases unmatched to any gene: 11. The CDR3 contains 17 residues. The CDR3 DNA sequence: TGTGCCAGCAGCCTACTCCGCGGGGGGGTGGGCACAGATACGCAGTATTTT. Amino acid sequence: CASSLLRGGVGTDTQYF.

This clone has just a few counts. The chain combines TRBV10-3 with TRBJ1-5, with TRBD1 identical over 7 bases. This CDR3 contains 15 residues. After removal of 4 bases from V and 0 bases from J, the junction contained 3 bases not matched to a gene. Looked up from germline, CDR1 is ENHRY and CDR2 is SYGVKD. The chain's CDR3 is CAISARDSSNQPQHF. CDR3 bases: TGTGCCATCAGTGCTAGGGACAGTAGCAATCAGCCCCAGCATTTT.

This clone was observed a few times. The chain employs TRBV28 and TRBJ2-7; D unclear. Germline values: CDR1 MDHEN, CDR2 SYDVKM. The V and J ends lost 4 bases and 9 bases respectively, with 16 bases between them. This CDR3 has 13 residues. CDR3: CASSSPHGPGQYF. CDR3 DNA sequence: TGTGCCAGCAGTTCCCCCCATGGGCCGGGGCAGTACTTC.

This clone was detected only once. V and J are TRBV10-3 and TRBJ2-7; unclear D gene. The CDR3 contains 17 residues. Trimming left V 4 bases short and J 2 bases short, with 21 bases between. Germline V gives CDR1 ENHRY, CDR2 SYGVKD. CDR3 sequence reads: CAISAGPADTNTYEQYF. For the CDR3, the DNA is TGTGCCATCAGTGCCGGCCCCGCCGACACTAACACCTACGAGCAGTACTTC.

The J gene is TRBJ2-1, the V gene TRBV6-1, with D possibly matching TRBD1 (5 bases). From germline, CDR1 is MNHNS and CDR2 SASEGT. The CDR3 runs 16 residues. V lost 2 bases, J lost 1 base, and 12 bases lay in between. This CDR3 is CASSENQGWSYNEQFF. The CDR3, as DNA: TGTGCCAGCAGTGAAAATCAGGGTTGGTCCTACAATGAGCAGTTCTTC.

The V call is TRBV19, the J call TRBJ1-2, with D hard to call. CDR1 and CDR2 (germline): LNHDA, SQIVND (reference sequence). V dropped 5 bases and J dropped 3 bases, with 16 bases sitting between them. This CDR3 is built from 15 residues. CDR3 nucleotides: TGTGCCAGTAGTTCCCGGACTGGGCTGGACTATGGCTACACCTTC. The encoded protein is CASSSRTGLDYGYTF.

This clone was counted a few times. The chain is built from TRBV2 and TRBJ2-2; 7 bases map to TRBD2. Germline values: CDR1 SNHLY, CDR2 FYNNEI. This CDR3 comprises 14 residues. The V gene end was trimmed by 7 bases and the J gene end by 4 bases; junction bases not matched to a gene: 6. CDR3 nucleotide sequence: TGTGCCAGCAAAGGGGACTACCTCACCGGGGAGCTGTTTTTT. It yields the protein CASKGDYLTGELFF.

The chain is built from TRBV15 and TRBJ2-5, with D possibly being TRBD2 (7 bases). V lost 8 bases, J lost 0 bases, and 13 bases lay in between. Germline assignment: CDR1 LNHNV and CDR2 YYDKDF (reference sequence). This CDR3 has 14 amino acids. The CDR3 coding sequence is TGTGCCACCGGGAGGGACAACAACCAAGAGACCCAGTACTTC. It specifies CATGRDNNQETQYF.

The chain joins TRBV30 to TRBJ1-5; 9 bases align to TRBD1. CDR3 length: 13 residues. The trim removed 3 bases at V and 4 bases at J, leaving 1 base unmatched. Germline assignment: CDR1 GTSNPN and CDR2 SVGIG (reference sequence). The CDR3 DNA reads TGTGCCTGGAGCGGGACAGGGAATCAGCCCCAGCATTTT. Its translation: CAWSGTGNQPQHF.

This sequence joins TRBV7-9 and TRBJ2-7; D ambiguous. V was clipped by 0 bases and J by 7 bases, with 13 bases between them. This CDR3 comprises 14 residues. CDR1 and CDR2 from the germline V gene are SEHNR and FQNEAQ (reference sequence). Here the CDR3 reads CASSLAGVRSEQYF. The CDR3 nucleotides are TGTGCCAGCAGCTTAGCTGGGGTTCGCTCTGAGCAGTACTTC. Drawing the rest from reference TRBV7-9 and TRBJ2-7, the complete variable domain is DTGVSQNPRHKITKRGQNVTFRCDPISEHNRLYWYRQTLGQGPEFLTYFQNEAQLEKSRLLSDRFSAERPKGSFSTLEIQRTEQGDSAMYLCASSLAGVRSEQYFGPGTRLTVT.

The chain has TRBV2 and TRBJ2-3; TRBD1 matches 9 bases. CDR3 length equals 15 residues. V lost 8 bases to trimming and J lost 5 bases; unmatched junction nucleotides: 11. From germline, CDR1 is SNHLY and CDR2 FYNNEI. The CDR3 spells CASRPGQGLVDTQYF. Here the CDR3 DNA reads TGTGCCAGCCGCCCGGGACAGGGTTTAGTAGATACGCAGTATTTT.

The chain is built from TRBV5-6 and TRBJ1-1; TRBD1 matches at 8 bases. J lost 4 bases, V lost 1 base, and 6 bases had no gene match. This CDR3 comprises 15 residues. CDR1 is SGHDT, CDR2 YYEEEE, per germline. CDR3 residues: CASSLMAQGGTEAFF. The CDR3 bases are TGTGCCAGCAGCTTGATGGCACAGGGGGGCACTGAAGCTTTCTTT.

This clone was detected only once. This chain joins TRBV5-1 and TRBJ1-3; D uncertain. Germline values: CDR1 SGHRS, CDR2 YFSETQ. This CDR3 has 13 residues. The germline V and J ends were trimmed by 4 bases and 2 bases, with 7 bases remaining between them. CDR3 protein: CASSPGTGNTIYF. CDR3 bases: TGCGCCAGCAGCCCGGGGACTGGAAACACCATATATTTT. Drawing the rest from reference TRBV5-1 and TRBJ1-3, the complete variable domain is KAGVTQTPRYLIKTRGQQVTLSCSPISGHRSVSWYQQTPGQGLQFLFEYFSETQRNKGNFPGRFSGRQFSNSRSEMNVSTLELGDSALYLCASSPGTGNTIYFGEGSWLTVV.

The chain carries TRBV4-1 and TRBJ2-7; 8 positions match TRBD1. The germline V gene has CDR1 MGHRA and CDR2 YSYEKL. CDR3 size: 15 residues. Trimming removed 3 bases from V and 3 bases from J; junction bases left unmatched: 7. This chain's CDR3 is CASSHPGTGDYEQYF. The CDR3 nucleotides are TGCGCCAGCAGCCACCCCGGGACAGGAGACTACGAGCAGTACTTC.

V gene TRBV30 combines with J gene TRBJ1-1, with D perhaps matching TRBD1 (6 bases). CDR3 size: 13 residues. CDR1 is GTSNPN, CDR2 SVGIG, per germline (reference sequence). Deletions cut 1 base from V and 1 base from J, with 7 bases between. CDR3 nucleotide sequence: TGTGCCTGGAGTGAACAGGGGAACACTGAAGCTTTCTTT. Protein: CAWSEQGNTEAFF.

The J gene is TRBJ1-4, the V gene TRBV7-9; a weak D match, TRBD1 (6 bases). The CDR3 is made up of 14 amino acids. Germline lookup yields CDR1 SEHNR and CDR2 FQNEAQ (reference sequence). Trimming shortened V by 6 bases and J by 8 bases, and 16 bases separated the two germline ends. For the CDR3, the DNA is TGTGCCAGCAGGATACAGGGAGGAGAGGAAAAACTGTTTTTT. It codes for CASRIQGGEEKLFF. Full variable domain (missing parts from reference TRBV7-9 and TRBJ1-4): DTGVSQNPRHKITKRGQNVTFRCDPISEHNRLYWYRQTLGQGPEFLTYFQNEAQLEKSRLLSDRFSAERPKGSFSTLEIQRTEQGDSAMYLCASRIQGGEEKLFFGSGTQLSVL.

The V and J genes are TRBV5-1 and TRBJ2-1; no reliable D call. Germline V lookup: CDR1 SGHRS, CDR2 YFSETQ. There are 15 residues in the CDR3. V lost 0 bases and J lost 5, with 12 bases in between. The CDR3 nucleotides read TGCGCCAGCAGCTTGGGGACCACCCGAAACAATGAGCAGTTCTTC. This codes for CASSLGTTRNNEQFF.

The sample holds one count of this clone. The chain has TRBV19 and TRBJ1-6; possible D gene TRBD1, 5 bases. The V end was cut by 4 bases, the J end by 0 bases, with 7 bases between. Germline V gives CDR1 LNHDA, CDR2 SQIVND (reference sequence). The CDR3 has 15 amino acids. CDR3 region: CASSTGTSYNSPLHF. CDR3 nucleotide sequence: TGTGCCAGTAGTACAGGGACCTCCTATAATTCACCCCTCCACTTT.

The rearrangement joins TRBV7-8 to TRBJ1-6; 7 nucleotides match TRBD1. The CDR3 extends over 14 amino acids. Germline CDR1 reads SGHVS; CDR2 reads FQNEAQ. The junction had 7 bases not matched to a gene; V was cut back by 4 bases and J by 10 bases. The DNA of the CDR3 is TGTGCCAGCAGCTCCCACAGGGGAGAGTCACCCCTCCACTTT. This translates into CASSSHRGESPLHF.

The J gene is TRBJ2-5, the V gene TRBV25-1; D might be TRBD1 (5 bases). V shed 7 bases and J shed 1 base, with 10 bases lying between them. Looked up from germline, CDR1 is MGHDK and CDR2 is SYGVNS. The CDR3 runs 13 residues. In DNA, the CDR3 is TGTGCCAGCATGACAGACTTCCAAGAGACCCAGTACTTC. It codes for CASMTDFQETQYF.

The rearrangement links TRBV30 to TRBJ1-2; D is unresolved. Germline CDR1 and CDR2: GTSNPN and SVGIG (reference sequence). V lost 2 bases, J lost 3 bases, and 13 bases lay in between. The CDR3 has 14 amino acids. The CDR3 here is CAWSRPAIYYGYTF. In DNA form, the CDR3 reads TGTGCCTGGAGTAGGCCGGCGATTTACTATGGCTACACCTTC.

A few counts support this clone. The V and J genes are TRBV14 and TRBJ1-1; tentatively, D is TRBD1 (5 bases). Per the germline V gene, CDR1 is SGHDN and CDR2 is FVKESK. V lost 3 bases, J lost 0 bases, and 11 bases lay in between. This CDR3 has 15 residues. The CDR3 coding sequence is TGTGCCAGCAGCCATTCGGGACGGATGAACACTGAAGCTTTCTTT. This gives the protein CASSHSGRMNTEAFF.

The chain employs TRBV30 and TRBJ2-7; D remains unclear. CDR1 and CDR2 from the germline V gene are GTSNPN and SVGIG (reference sequence). Trimming removed 2 bases from V and 6 bases from J, with 17 bases in between. The CDR3 has 14 amino acids. CDR3 in DNA: TGTGCCTGGAGTCCCCTCAATGGTGTGCGCGAGCAGTACTTC. Translating it yields CAWSPLNGVREQYF.

This clone was seen only once. The V call is TRBV5-5, the J call TRBJ2-1; 8 positions match TRBD2. V was pared by 0 bases and J by 8 bases, with 7 bases of the junction left unmatched. The CDR3 spans 15 residues. Germline assignment: CDR1 SGHKS and CDR2 YYEKEE (reference sequence). CDR3: CASSLAPGGRDEQFF. CDR3 sequence (DNA): TGTGCCAGCAGCTTGGCCCCGGGGGGGCGTGATGAGCAGTTCTTC.

The J gene is TRBJ1-5, the V gene TRBV19; D gene uncertain. The germline V and J ends were trimmed by 4 bases and 11 bases, with 9 bases remaining between them. Germline V gene data show CDR1 as LNHDA and CDR2 as SQIVND (reference sequence). The CDR3 runs to 11 residues. CDR3 protein: CASSTTGAQHF. The CDR3 DNA reads TGTGCCAGTAGTACAACGGGAGCCCAGCATTTT.

This clone was recorded once. V gene TRBV27 combines with J gene TRBJ1-5; D not resolved. V was trimmed by 7 bases and J by 4 bases, leaving 17 bases between them. Germline lookup yields CDR1 MNHEY and CDR2 SMNVEV (reference sequence). This CDR3 contains 15 residues. For the CDR3, the DNA is TGTGCCAGCACCTACTCCATACGCCGGAATCAGCCCCAGCATTTT. The encoded protein is CASTYSIRRNQPQHF.

V is TRBV5-4 and J is TRBJ1-2; the match to TRBD1 covers 8 bases. The CDR3 totals 14 residues. The J segment lost 8 bases and the V segment lost 3 bases, leaving 9 bases of the junction unmatched. Per the germline V gene, CDR1 is SGHNT and CDR2 is YYREEE (reference sequence). CDR3 amino acids: CASSSIGQGRGYTF. The DNA for the CDR3 is TGTGCCAGCAGCTCGATTGGACAGGGCCGAGGCTACACCTTC.

The chain combines TRBV6-1 with TRBJ2-3, with no clear D. The V end lost 3 bases, the J end lost 0 bases, and 7 bases lay between the germline ends. Germline assignment: CDR1 MNHNS and CDR2 SASEGT. The CDR3 consists of 14 residues. CDR3 sequence (DNA): TGTGCCAGCAGTGAGGGTCCCAGCACAGATACGCAGTATTTT. It yields the protein CASSEGPSTDTQYF.

The chain employs TRBV2 and TRBJ1-1; unclear D gene. Trimming shortened V by 4 bases and J by 1 base, and 22 bases separated the two germline ends. The CDR3 sequence is 18 residues long. Germline assignment: CDR1 SNHLY and CDR2 FYNNEI. The CDR3, as DNA: TGTGCCAGCAGTGTAGCGGCAGAAACTACGACCGGGAACACTGAAGCTTTCTTT. It is translated as CASSVAAETTTGNTEAFF.

The V call is TRBV6-5, the J call TRBJ1-1; tentative D call: TRBD1 (6 bases). CDR3 length equals 13 residues. Trimming took 2 bases from V and 6 from J, leaving 10 bases between them. Germline V gene lookup returns CDR1 MNHEY and CDR2 SVGAGI. The CDR3 is CASSYRGKAEAFF. For the CDR3, the DNA is TGTGCCAGCAGTTACAGGGGGAAGGCTGAAGCTTTCTTT.

This clone was seen once. This chain uses TRBV4-1 with TRBJ2-7; possibly TRBD1 for D (5 bases). Trimming left V 4 bases short and J 5 bases short, with 12 bases between. Germline-derived CDR1 and CDR2 are MGHRA and YSYEKL. The CDR3 has 13 residues. This CDR3 reads CASSPQGSHEQYF. In DNA, the CDR3 is TGCGCCAGCAGCCCTCAGGGATCCCACGAGCAGTACTTC.